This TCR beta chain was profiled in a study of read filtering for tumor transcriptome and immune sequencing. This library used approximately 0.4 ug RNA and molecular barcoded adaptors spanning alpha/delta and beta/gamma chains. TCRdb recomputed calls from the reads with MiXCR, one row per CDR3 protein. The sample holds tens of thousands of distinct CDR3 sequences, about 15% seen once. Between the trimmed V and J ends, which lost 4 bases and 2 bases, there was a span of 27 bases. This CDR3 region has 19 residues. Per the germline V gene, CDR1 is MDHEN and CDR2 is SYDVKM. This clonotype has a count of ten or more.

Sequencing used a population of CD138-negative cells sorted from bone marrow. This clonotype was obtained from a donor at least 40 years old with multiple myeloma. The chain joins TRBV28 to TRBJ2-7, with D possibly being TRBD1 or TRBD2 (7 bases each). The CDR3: CASSSVYHSGGGSAYEQYF. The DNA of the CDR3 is TGTGCCAGCAGTTCGGTATATCATTCAGGGGGGGGTTCGGCCTACGAGCAGTACTTC.